The 2 T cell receptor beta chains below were found in one sample sequenced in a study of CD8+CD57+ T cells in acquired aplastic anemia (dated by TCRdb to the late 2010s). The listed sequencing device is Illumina HiSeq 2000. Genomic DNA was used as template for profiling of TCR beta VDJ combinations and CDR3 sequences. The raw public reads went through TCRdb reprocessing: fastp at Q25, MiXCR clone calling, in-frame beta chains kept. Each record represents a unique CDR3 protein, reported with the most common genes and DNA among its rows. The sample yields more than 70,000 distinct CDR3 sequences; around 70% were counted once. The ten largest make up roughly 80% of the sample. The patients picked for sequencing were ones in whom flow cytometry had shown an expansion of CD8+CD57+ cells. Sequencing was done on a sample of sorted CD4+, CD8+, or CD8+CD57+ T cells (not recorded which) from PBMCs. All receptors derive from a human donor with aplastic anemia.

This clonotype was picked up a small number of times. The chain employs TRBV10-1 and TRBJ2-5, with 11 positions matching TRBD2. Trimming took 2 bases from V and 2 from J; bases not matched to a gene: 4. CDR1 WNHNN and CDR2 SYGVQD come from the germline V gene (reference sequence). The CDR3 is 16 residues long. The CDR3 DNA follows: TGCGCCAGCAGTGAGGGGCTAGCGGGGGGTCAAGAGACCCAGTACTTC. The encoded protein is CASSEGLAGGQETQYF.

In this sample, this clonotype turned up a few times. The chain is built from TRBV4-1 and TRBJ2-1, with 9 bases identical to TRBD2. J lost 8 bases, V lost 1 base, and 6 bases had no gene match. This CDR3 region has 15 residues. Per germline, CDR1 MGHRA and CDR2 YSYEKL. In DNA form, the CDR3 reads TGCGCCAGCAGCCAAGGAGTTAGCGGGAGTGATGAGCAGTTCTTC. It encodes CASSQGVSGSDEQFF.